This entry concerns a single T cell receptor (beta chain). J gave up 7 bases and V 0 bases, and 4 bases lay outside the gene matches. The CDR3 covers 15 residues. Per the germline V gene, CDR1 is SGHTA and CDR2 is FQGTGA. The protocol was immunoSEQ multiplex PCR, while the TCRdb copy is restricted to in-frame clones and leaves out a portion. The repertoire holds around 450,000 clones, with roughly 89% as singletons. These data belong to a study of blood T cell repertoires in COVID-19. The chain employs TRBV7-3 and TRBJ2-1; TRBD2 aligns across 9 bases. Sequencing input: peripheral blood. The receptor's source is a woman aged 25 to 39 with acute or convalescent COVID-19. The chain's CDR3 is CASSLTGTSFNEQFF. The CDR3 region has the DNA TGTGCCAGCAGCTTAACCGGGACTAGCTTTAATGAGCAGTTCTTC.